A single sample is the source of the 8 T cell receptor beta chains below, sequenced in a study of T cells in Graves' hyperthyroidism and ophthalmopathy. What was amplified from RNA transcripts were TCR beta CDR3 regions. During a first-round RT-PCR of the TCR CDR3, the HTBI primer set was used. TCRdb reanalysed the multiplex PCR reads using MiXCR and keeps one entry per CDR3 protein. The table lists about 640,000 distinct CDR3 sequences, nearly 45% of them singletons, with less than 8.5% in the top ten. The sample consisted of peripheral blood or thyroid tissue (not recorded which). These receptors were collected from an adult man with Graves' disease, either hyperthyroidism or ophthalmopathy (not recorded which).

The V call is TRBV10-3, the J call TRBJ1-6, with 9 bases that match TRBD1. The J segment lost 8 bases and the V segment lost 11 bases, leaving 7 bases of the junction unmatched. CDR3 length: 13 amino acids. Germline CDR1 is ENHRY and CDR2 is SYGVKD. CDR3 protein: CAWAGQGHSPLHF. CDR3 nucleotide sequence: TGTGCCTGGGCGGGACAGGGACATTCACCCCTCCACTTT.

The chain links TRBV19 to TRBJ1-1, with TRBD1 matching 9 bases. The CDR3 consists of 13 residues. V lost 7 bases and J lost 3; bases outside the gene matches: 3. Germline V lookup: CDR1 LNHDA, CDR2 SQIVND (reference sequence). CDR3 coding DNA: TGTGCCAGTAACAGGGGGCTGTACACTGAAGCTTTCTTT. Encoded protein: CASNRGLYTEAFF.

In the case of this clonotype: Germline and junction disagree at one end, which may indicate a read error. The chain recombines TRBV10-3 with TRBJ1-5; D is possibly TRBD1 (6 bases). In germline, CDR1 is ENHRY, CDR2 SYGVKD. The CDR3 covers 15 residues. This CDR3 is CASSPQKQGNQPQHF. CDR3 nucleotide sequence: TGTGCCAGCTCACCACAGAAGCAGGGGAATCAACCCCAGCATTTT.

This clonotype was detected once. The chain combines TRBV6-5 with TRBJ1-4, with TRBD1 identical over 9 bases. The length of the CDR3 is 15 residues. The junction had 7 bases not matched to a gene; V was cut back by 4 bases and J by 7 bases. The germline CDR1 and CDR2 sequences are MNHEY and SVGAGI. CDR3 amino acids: CASSSAGQGSEKLFF. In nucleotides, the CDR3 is TGTGCCAGCAGTTCAGCGGGACAGGGCAGTGAAAAACTGTTTTTT.

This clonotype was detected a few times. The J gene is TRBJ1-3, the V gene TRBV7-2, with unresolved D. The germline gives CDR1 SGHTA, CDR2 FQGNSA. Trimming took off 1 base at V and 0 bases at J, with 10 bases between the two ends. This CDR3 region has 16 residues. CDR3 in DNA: TGTGCCAGCAGCTTAGATCTAGTTACCTCTGGAAACACCATATATTTT. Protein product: CASSLDLVTSGNTIYF.

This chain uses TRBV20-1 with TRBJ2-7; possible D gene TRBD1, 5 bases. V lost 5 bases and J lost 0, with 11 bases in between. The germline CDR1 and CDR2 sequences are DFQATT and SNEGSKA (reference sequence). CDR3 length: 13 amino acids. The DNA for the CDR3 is TGCAGTGCTCTTGGACAACTCTCCTACGAGCAGTACTTC. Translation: CSALGQLSYEQYF.

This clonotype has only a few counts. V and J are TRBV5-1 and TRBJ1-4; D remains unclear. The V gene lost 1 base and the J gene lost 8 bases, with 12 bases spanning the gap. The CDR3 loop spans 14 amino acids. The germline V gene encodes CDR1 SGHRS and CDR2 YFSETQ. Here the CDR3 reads CASSLLTVKEKLFF. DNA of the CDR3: TGCGCCAGCAGCTTGCTTACCGTTAAAGAAAAACTGTTTTTT.

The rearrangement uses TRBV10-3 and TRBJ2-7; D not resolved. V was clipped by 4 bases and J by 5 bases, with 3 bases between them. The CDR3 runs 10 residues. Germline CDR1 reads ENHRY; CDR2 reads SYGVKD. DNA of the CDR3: TGTGCCATCAGTGGGGACGAGCAGTACTTC. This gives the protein CAISGDEQYF.